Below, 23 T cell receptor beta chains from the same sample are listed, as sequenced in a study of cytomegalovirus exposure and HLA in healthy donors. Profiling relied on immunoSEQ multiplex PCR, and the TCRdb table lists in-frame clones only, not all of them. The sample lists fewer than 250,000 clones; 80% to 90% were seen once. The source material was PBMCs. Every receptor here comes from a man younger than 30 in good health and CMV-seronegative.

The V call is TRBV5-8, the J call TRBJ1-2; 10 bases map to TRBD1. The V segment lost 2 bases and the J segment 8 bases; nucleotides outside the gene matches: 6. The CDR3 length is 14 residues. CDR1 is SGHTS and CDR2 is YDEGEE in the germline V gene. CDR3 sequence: CASSFDRGRGGYTF. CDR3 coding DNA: TGTGCCAGCAGCTTTGACAGGGGGCGCGGGGGCTACACCTTC. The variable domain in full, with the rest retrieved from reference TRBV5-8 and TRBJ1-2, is EAGVTQSPTHLIKTRGQQATLRCSPISGHTSVYWYQQALGLGLQFLLWYDEGEERNRGNFPPRFSGRQFPNYSSELNVNALELEDSALYLCASSFDRGRGGYTFGSGTRLTVV.

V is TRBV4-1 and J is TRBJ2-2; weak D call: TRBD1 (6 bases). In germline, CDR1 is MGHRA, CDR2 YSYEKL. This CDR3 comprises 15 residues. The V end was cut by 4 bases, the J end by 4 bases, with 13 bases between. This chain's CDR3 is CASSRGGIFTGELFF. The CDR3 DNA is TGCGCCAGCAGCCGAGGGGGTATATTCACCGGGGAGCTGTTTTTT.

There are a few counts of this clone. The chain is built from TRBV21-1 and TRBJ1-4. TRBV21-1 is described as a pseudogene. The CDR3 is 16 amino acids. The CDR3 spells CASSKGKAGGGEKLFF. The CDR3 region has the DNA TGTGCCAGCAGCAAAGGGAAGGCCGGGGGAGGTGAAAAACTGTTTTTT.

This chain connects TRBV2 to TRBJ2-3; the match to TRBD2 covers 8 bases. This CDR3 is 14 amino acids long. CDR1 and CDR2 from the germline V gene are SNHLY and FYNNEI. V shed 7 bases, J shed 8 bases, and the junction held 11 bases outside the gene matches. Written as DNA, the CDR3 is TGTGCCAGCACGGCTAGCGGGCCCCAGGGTACGCAGTATTTT. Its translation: CASTASGPQGTQYF.

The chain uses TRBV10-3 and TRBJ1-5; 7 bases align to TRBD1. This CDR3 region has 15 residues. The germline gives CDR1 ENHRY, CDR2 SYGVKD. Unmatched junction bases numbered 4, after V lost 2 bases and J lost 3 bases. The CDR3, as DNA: TGTGCCATCAGTGAGGGACAGGACCTCAATCAGCCCCAGCATTTT. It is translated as CAISEGQDLNQPQHF.

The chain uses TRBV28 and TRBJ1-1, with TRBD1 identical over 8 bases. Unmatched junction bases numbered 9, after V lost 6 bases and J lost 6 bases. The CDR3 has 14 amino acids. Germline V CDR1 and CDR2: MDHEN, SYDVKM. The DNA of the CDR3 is TGTGCCAGCAGACTCAACTCAGGGGGCCCTGAAGCTTTCTTT. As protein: CASRLNSGGPEAFF.

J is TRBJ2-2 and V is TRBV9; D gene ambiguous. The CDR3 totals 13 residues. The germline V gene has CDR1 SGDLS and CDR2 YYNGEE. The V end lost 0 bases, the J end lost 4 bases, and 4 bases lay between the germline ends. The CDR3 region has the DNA TGTGCCAGCAGCGTAGCAGTCACCGGGGAGCTGTTTTTT. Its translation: CASSVAVTGELFF.

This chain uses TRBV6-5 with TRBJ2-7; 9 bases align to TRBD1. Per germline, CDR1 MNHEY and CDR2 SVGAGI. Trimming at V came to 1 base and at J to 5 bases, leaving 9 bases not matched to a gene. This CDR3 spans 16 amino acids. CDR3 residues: CASSYLMGTGRDEQYF. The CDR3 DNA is TGTGCCAGCAGTTACTTGATGGGGACAGGGCGCGACGAGCAGTACTTC.

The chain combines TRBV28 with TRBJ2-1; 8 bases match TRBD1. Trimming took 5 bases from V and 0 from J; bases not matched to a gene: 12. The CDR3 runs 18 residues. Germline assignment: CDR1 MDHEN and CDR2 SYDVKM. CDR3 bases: TGTGCCAGCAGTCCGCAGAGGACAGGGACGAGCTCCTACAATGAGCAGTTCTTC. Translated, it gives CASSPQRTGTSSYNEQFF.

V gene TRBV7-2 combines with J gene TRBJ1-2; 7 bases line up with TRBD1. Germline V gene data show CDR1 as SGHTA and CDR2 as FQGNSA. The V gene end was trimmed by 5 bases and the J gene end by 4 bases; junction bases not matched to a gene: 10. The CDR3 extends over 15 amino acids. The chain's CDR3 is CASSPSGQASYGYTF. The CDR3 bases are TGTGCCAGCAGCCCGTCCGGACAGGCCTCCTATGGCTACACCTTC.

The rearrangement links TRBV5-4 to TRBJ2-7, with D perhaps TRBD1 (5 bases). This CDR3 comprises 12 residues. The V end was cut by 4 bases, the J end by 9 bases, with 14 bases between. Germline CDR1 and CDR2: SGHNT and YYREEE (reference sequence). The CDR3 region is CASSPDSRVQYF. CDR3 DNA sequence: TGTGCCAGCAGCCCAGACAGCCGAGTGCAGTACTTC.

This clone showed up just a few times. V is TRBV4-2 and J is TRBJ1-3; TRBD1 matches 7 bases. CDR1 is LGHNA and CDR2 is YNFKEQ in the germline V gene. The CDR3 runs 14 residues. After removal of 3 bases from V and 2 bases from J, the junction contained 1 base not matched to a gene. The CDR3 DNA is TGTGCCAGCAGCCAGACAGGGACTGGAAACACCATATATTTT. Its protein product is CASSQTGTGNTIYF.

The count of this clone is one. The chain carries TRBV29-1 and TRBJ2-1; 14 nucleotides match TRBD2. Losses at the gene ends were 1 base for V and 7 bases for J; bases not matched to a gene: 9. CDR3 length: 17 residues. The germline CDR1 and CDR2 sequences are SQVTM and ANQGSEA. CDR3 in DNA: TGCAGCGTTGAAGGGGGGGGACTAGCGGGAGAATTTAATGAGCAGTTCTTC. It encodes CSVEGGGLAGEFNEQFF.

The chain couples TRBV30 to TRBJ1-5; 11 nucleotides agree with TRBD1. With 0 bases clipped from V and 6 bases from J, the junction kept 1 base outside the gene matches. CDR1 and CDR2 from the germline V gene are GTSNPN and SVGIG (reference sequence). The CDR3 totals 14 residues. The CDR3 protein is CAWSVGTGGQPQHF. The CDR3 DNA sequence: TGTGCCTGGAGTGTAGGGACAGGGGGTCAGCCCCAGCATTTT.

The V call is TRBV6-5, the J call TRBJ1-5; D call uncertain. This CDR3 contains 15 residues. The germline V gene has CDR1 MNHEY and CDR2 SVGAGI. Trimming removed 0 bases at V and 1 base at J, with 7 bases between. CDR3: CASSYSFGSNQPQHF. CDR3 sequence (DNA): TGTGCCAGCAGTTACTCGTTCGGGAGCAATCAGCCCCAGCATTTT.

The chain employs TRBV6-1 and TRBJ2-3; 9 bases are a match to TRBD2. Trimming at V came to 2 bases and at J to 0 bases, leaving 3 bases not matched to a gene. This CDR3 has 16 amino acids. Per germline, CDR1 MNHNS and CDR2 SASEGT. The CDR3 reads CASSEWTSASTDTQYF. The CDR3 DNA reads TGTGCCAGCAGTGAATGGACTAGCGCTAGCACAGATACGCAGTATTTT.

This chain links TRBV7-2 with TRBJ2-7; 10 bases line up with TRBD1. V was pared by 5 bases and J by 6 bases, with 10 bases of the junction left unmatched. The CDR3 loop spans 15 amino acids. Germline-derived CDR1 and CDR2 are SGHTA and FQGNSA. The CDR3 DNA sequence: TGTGCCAGCAGCCCTACCGGGACAGGGGTACGCGAGCAGTACTTC. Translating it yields CASSPTGTGVREQYF.

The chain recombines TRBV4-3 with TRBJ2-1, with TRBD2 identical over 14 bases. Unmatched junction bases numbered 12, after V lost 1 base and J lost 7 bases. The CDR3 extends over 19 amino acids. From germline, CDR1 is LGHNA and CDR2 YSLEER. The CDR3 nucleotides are TGCGCCAGCAGCCAAGCGGACAGGGGACTAGCGGGAGTGGTGAATGAGCAGTTCTTC. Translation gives CASSQADRGLAGVVNEQFF.

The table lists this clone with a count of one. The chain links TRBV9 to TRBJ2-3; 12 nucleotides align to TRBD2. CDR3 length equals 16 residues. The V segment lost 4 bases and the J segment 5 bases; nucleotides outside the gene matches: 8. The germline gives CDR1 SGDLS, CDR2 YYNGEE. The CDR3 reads CASSKLAGGAGDTQYF. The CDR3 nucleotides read TGTGCCAGCAGCAAACTAGCGGGAGGTGCTGGAGATACGCAGTATTTT. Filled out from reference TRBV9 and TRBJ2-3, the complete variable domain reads DSGVTQTPKHLITATGQRVTLRCSPRSGDLSVYWYQQSLDQGLQFLIQYYNGEERAKGNILERFSAQQFPDLHSELNLSSLELGDSALYFCASSKLAGGAGDTQYFGPGTRLTVL.

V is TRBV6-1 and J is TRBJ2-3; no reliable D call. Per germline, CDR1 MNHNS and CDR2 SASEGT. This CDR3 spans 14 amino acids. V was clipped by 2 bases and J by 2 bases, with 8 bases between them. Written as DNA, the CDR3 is TGTGCCAGCAGTGAATTTGCGTCCACAGATACGCAGTATTTT. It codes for CASSEFASTDTQYF.

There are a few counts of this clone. CDR3: CASDGGYEQYF. The DNA of the CDR3 is TGTGCCAGCGACGGAGGATACGAGCAGTACTTC. J is TRBJ2-7 and V is TRBV6-6; D is perhaps TRBD2 (5 bases). V was pared by 8 bases and J by 4 bases, with 9 bases between. The germline gives CDR1 MNHNY, CDR2 SVGAGI (reference sequence). The CDR3 is 11 residues long.

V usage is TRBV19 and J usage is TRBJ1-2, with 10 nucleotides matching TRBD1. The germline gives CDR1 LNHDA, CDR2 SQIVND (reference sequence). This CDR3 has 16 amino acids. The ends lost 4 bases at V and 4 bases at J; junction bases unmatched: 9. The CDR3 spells CASSNPPGQGTYGYTF. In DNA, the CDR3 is TGTGCCAGTAGTAACCCCCCGGGACAGGGGACCTATGGCTACACCTTC.

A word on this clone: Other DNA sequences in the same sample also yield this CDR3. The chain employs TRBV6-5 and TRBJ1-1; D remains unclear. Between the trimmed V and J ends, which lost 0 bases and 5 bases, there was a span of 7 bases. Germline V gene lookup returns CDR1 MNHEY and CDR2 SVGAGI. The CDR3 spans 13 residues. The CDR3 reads CASSYSRATEAFF. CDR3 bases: TGTGCCAGCAGTTACTCGAGAGCGACTGAAGCTTTCTTT.